The 22 T cell receptor beta chains reported below all come from one sample, sequenced in a study of CXCR3-negative and CXCR3-positive naive CD8 T cells. Libraries were UMI-labeled 5' RACE TRB cDNA. From the 5' RACE reads, TCRdb lists one entry per CDR3 protein and no DNA. The table for this sample gives approximately 83,000 distinct CDR3 sequences. The sequenced sample consisted of naive CXCR3- CD8+ T cells from blood. As for subset: CD45RO-CCR7+CD27+CD95- naive CD8+ T cells lacking CXCR3 (TNR3-). The receptors were sampled from a human donor in good health. Some clones in this sample may be carry-over from other donors' samples.

V gene TRBV29-1 combines with J gene TRBJ2-2; TCRdb reports TRBD2, a call that lacks DNA to check it against. The germline V gene has CDR1 SQVTM and CDR2 ANQGSEA. This CDR3 comprises 12 residues. The CDR3 spells CSVEGRAGELFF.

This chain joins TRBV7-2 and TRBJ2-5; the TCRdb call, TRBD2, lacks DNA for checking. This CDR3 comprises 17 residues. Germline assignment: CDR1 SGHTA and CDR2 FQGNSA. CDR3 sequence reads: CASSPSKAGGLQETQYF.

The V and J genes are TRBV7-2 and TRBJ2-7. CDR1 and CDR2 from the germline V gene are SGHTA and FQGNSA. This CDR3 is built from 15 residues. The CDR3 reads CASSFRLASSYEQYF.

The gene calls are TRBV27 and TRBJ2-1; as DNA is missing, the TRBD2 call by TCRdb cannot be tested. The CDR3 contains 14 residues. Looked up from germline, CDR1 is MNHEY and CDR2 is SMNVEV (reference sequence). This chain's CDR3 is CASTLGGAYNEQFF.

The chain recombines TRBV20-1 with TRBJ2-3; TCRdb's D gene call, TRBD1, goes unchecked for lack of DNA. In germline, CDR1 is DFQATT, CDR2 SNEGSKA (reference sequence). CDR3 size: 14 residues. The chain's CDR3 is CSASRGLSTDTQYF.

The J gene is TRBJ2-7, the V gene TRBV11-2; TCRdb reports TRBD1, a call that lacks DNA to check it against. The CDR3 is 12 amino acids. Per germline, CDR1 SGHAT and CDR2 FQNNGV. CDR3: CASSLEGVLQYF.

The CDR3 sequence: CASSLRFDRVGANVLTF. The chain has TRBV7-2 and TRBJ2-6; TCRdb designates TRBD2, a call that cannot be tested without DNA. CDR1 and CDR2 from the germline V gene are SGHTA and FQGNSA. The CDR3 consists of 17 residues.

The chain uses TRBV4-3 and TRBJ2-6; TCRdb proposes TRBD1, but this gene call is untestable without DNA. There are 17 residues in the CDR3. Germline V lookup: CDR1 LGHNA, CDR2 YSLEER. The CDR3 loop is CASSHEGASSGANVLTF.

This CDR3 reads CATRRGSSYNSPLHF. The chain uses TRBV27 and TRBJ1-6; with no DNA, the TCRdb D assignment of TRBD1 cannot be verified. CDR1 is MNHEY and CDR2 is SMNVEV in the germline V gene (reference sequence). This CDR3 contains 15 residues.

This chain joins TRBV7-9 and TRBJ2-3. CDR1 is SEHNR, CDR2 FQNEAQ, per germline (reference sequence). This CDR3 comprises 12 residues. The CDR3 reads CASSHSGDTQYF.

The rearrangement joins TRBV9 to TRBJ1-1. This CDR3 is 13 amino acids long. Germline loops: CDR1 SGDLS, CDR2 YYNGEE. The CDR3 here is CASSVEALDEAFF.

This sequence joins TRBV7-9 and TRBJ1-2; the TRBD1 assignment by TCRdb is unverifiable without DNA. CDR1 SEHNR and CDR2 FQNEAQ come from the germline V gene (reference sequence). The CDR3 has 13 residues. The CDR3 sequence is CASSQPGQAPYTF.

The gene calls are TRBV9 and TRBJ2-3. The CDR3 has 14 residues. Germline CDR1 is SGDLS and CDR2 is YYNGEE. CDR3 sequence: CASSVEGGTDTQYF.

The chain is built from TRBV3-1 and TRBJ2-5. Germline V gene data show CDR1 as LGHDT and CDR2 as YNNKEL (reference sequence). The CDR3 length is 12 residues. This chain's CDR3 is CASSHGLETQYF.

The chain links TRBV28 to TRBJ2-5; TCRdb designates TRBD2, a call that cannot be tested without DNA. This CDR3 has 15 amino acids. Germline CDR1 reads MDHEN; CDR2 reads SYDVKM. CDR3 residues: CASSRRRAVQETQYF.

This chain connects TRBV23-1 to TRBJ1-1; as DNA is missing, the TRBD1 call by TCRdb cannot be tested. TRBV23-1 is marked as an open reading frame, function uncertain. The CDR3 is made up of 13 amino acids. CDR3: CARGRQGAGEAFF.

The chain employs TRBV28 and TRBJ2-7; TCRdb's D call, TRBD1, is unchecked because there is no DNA. The CDR3 runs to 13 residues. From germline, CDR1 is MDHEN and CDR2 SYDVKM. CDR3 protein: CASSLGAGGEQYF.

V usage is TRBV19 and J usage is TRBJ2-1. The CDR3 is 13 residues long. Per germline, CDR1 LNHDA and CDR2 SQIVND (reference sequence). The chain's CDR3 is CASSLGWFDEQFF.

This sequence joins TRBV6-5 and TRBJ2-1; TCRdb calls TRBD2, which cannot be checked without DNA. Per germline, CDR1 MNHEY and CDR2 SVGAGI. This CDR3 is built from 15 residues. The CDR3 loop is CASSYSALGFREFVF.

The chain is built from TRBV11-2 and TRBJ2-3; TCRdb calls TRBD2, which cannot be checked without DNA. This CDR3 is built from 14 residues. CDR1 is SGHAT and CDR2 is FQNNGV in the germline V gene. The CDR3 sequence: CASSHRSGGAGRYF.

The rearrangement links TRBV29-1 to TRBJ2-7; TCRdb returns TRBD1, unconfirmable since there is no DNA. Germline loops: CDR1 SQVTM, CDR2 ANQGSEA. This CDR3 comprises 13 residues. The CDR3 loop is CSVEPDTGYEQYF.

The chain recombines TRBV3-1 with TRBJ2-2; TCRdb calls TRBD2, which cannot be checked without DNA. The CDR3 runs 14 residues. Germline CDR1 and CDR2: LGHDT and YNNKEL (reference sequence). Here the CDR3 reads CASSPRGRTGELFF.